This T cell receptor (beta chain) was identified in a study of control samples from healthy donors and cancer patients (dated by TCRdb to 2019 to 2021). Cut back by 3 bases and 3 bases, the V and J ends lie 11 bases apart. CDR1 SQVTM and CDR2 ANQGSEA are derived from the germline V gene. The CDR3 starts with the cysteine, ends with the phenylalanine, and has 14 residues. The read is trimmed to its CDR3 DNA, 42 bases read in frame from base 1. Library creation used the immunoSEQ multiplex PCR assay. TCRdb carries this immuneACCESS record with in-frame sequences only. Its versions omit some clonotypes, under half of them owing to an unresolved V gene in the studies checked, with the rest unexplained. The sample data list approximately 130,000 clones, and approximately 90% of these were observed just once. The ten largest account for around 10% of the sample. On this clone itself: It lacks a known antigen. No much larger clonotype is one base removed from it; base qualities were not supplied.

Sequencing was done on a sample of blood. The clonotype originates from a man aged 25 to 40 in good health. The receptor chain draws on TRBV29-1 and TRBJ2-2; the D gene cannot be resolved reliably. CDR3 region: CSVESYSDTGELFF. The DNA is TGCAGCGTTGAGAGCTACAGCGACACCGGGGAGCTGTTTTTT.